Below, one T cell receptor (beta chain) is given with its context. Antigen unknown. Profiled with immunoSEQ multiplex PCR; TCRdb holds only in-frame clones, not every one. In the table there are about 27,000 clones, approximately 85% of which are singletons. The data were obtained in a study of PD-1 blockade in classical Hodgkin lymphoma. The time point: cycle 4 day 1 (C4D1), after more than 5 weeks of nivolumab. Each and every patient relapsed after autologous stem cell transplantation, and patients got differing brentuximab vedotin exposure. Magnetic negative selection of thawed PBMCs was the method by which CD4+ T cells were purified. Study conclusions and caveats: The baseline diversity of complete responders showed similarity to that of newly diagnosed patients. Compared with baseline, CD4+ but not CD8+ TCR diversity had risen significantly by C4D1. It was reported that newly diagnosed patients had less baseline TCR diversity than healthy donors. What drove the repertoire differences, possibly disease activity or prior therapy, has not been defined.

The sample consisted of CD4+ T cells from blood, taken before the fourth cycle of nivolumab. The receptor's source is a human donor with classical Hodgkin lymphoma.

CDR3 nucleotide sequence: TGTGCCAGCAGCGATAGCGGGGGGGAAGAGACCCAGTACTTC. Residues: CASSDSGGEETQYF. The chain links TRBV11-2 to TRBJ2-5; 11 nucleotides agree with TRBD2. The CDR3 has 14 residues. Germline V gene data show CDR1 as SGHAT and CDR2 as FQNNGV. Germline trimming cut 5 bases from V and 3 bases from J; bases unmatched to any gene: 2. The variable domain in full, completed from reference TRBV11-2 and TRBJ2-5, reads EAGVAQSPRYKIIEKRQSVAFWCNPISGHATLYWYQQILGQGPKLLIQFQNNGVVDDSQLPKDRFSAERLKGVDSTLKIQPAKLEDSAVYLCASSDSGGEETQYFGPGTRLLVL.